Many counts were recorded for the clone carrying this TCR beta chain. Its antigen is not identified. The data are from a study of T cell repertoires in cytomegalovirus infection. Study-level background: CMV epitopes, recently identified HLA-C-restricted and well-studied HLA-B-restricted, were used. Carrying CMV and the relevant HLA type showed in public TCR beta signatures.

Study-wide results and limits: Using cumulative public TCR beta family frequency, the authors identified those who carried CMV together with the relevant HLA. The ex vivo response was dominated by HLA-C-restricted CMV-specific TCR beta clonotypes.

From the reads, TCRdb called clonotypes with MiXCR, one entry per CDR3 protein. The table has roughly 340,000 distinct CDR3 sequences, 25% to 30% seen once; the top ten hold 15% to 25%. The sample here was cultured PBMCs, taken from culture after CMV antigen stimulation. The TCR originated in a human donor in good health (CMV status not recorded). Some clones in this sample may be carry-over from other donors' samples.

This CDR3 reads CASSSRPGTSGRAPYEQYF. The DNA of the CDR3 is TGTGCCAGCAGTTCCCGCCCCGGGACTAGCGGGAGGGCCCCCTACGAGCAGTACTTC. The V gene is TRBV12-3 or TRBV12-4, the J gene TRBJ2-7; 16 nucleotides align to TRBD2. Germline trimming cut 4 bases from V and 2 bases from J; bases unmatched to any gene: 11. This CDR3 is 19 amino acids long.